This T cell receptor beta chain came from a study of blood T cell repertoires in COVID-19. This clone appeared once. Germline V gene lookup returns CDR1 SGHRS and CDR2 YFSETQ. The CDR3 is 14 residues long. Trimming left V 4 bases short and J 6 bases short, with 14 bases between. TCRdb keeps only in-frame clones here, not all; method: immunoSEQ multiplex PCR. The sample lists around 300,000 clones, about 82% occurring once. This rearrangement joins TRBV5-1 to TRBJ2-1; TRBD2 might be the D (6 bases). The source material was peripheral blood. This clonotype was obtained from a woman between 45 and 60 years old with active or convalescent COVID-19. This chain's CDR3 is CASSAGFGVNEQFF. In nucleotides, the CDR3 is TGCGCCAGCAGCGCGGGATTTGGGGTCAATGAGCAGTTCTTC.